This TCR beta chain was recovered during a study of blood T cell repertoires in COVID-19. TCRdb's copy holds only in-frame clones and misses some; the assay was immunoSEQ multiplex PCR. The sample holds about 260,000 clones, approximately 82% seen once. Germline V lookup: CDR1 SGHAT, CDR2 FQNNGV. V lost 5 bases to trimming and J lost 2 bases; unmatched junction nucleotides: 7. This CDR3 has 15 amino acids. This clonotype was obtained from a woman aged 80 or older with acute or convalescent COVID-19. Sequencing was performed on peripheral blood. The chain recombines TRBV11-2 with TRBJ2-7; the match to TRBD1 covers 9 bases. The CDR3 nucleotides read TGTGCCAGCAGCCCGAAACGGACAGGGGCCTACGAGCAGTACTTC. The encoded protein is CASSPKRTGAYEQYF.